The clone carrying this T cell receptor (beta chain) was recorded a few times. Its antigen is not identified. CDR1 is SEHNR, CDR2 FQNEAQ, per germline (reference sequence). Trimming at V came to 3 bases and at J to 4 bases, leaving 12 bases not matched to a gene. CDR3 length equals 17 residues. This record comes from a study of read filtering for tumor transcriptome and immune sequencing. Looking at the study overall: R-ISS stage counts were 8 or 9 for I, about 15 for II, about 7 for III. Whole-transcriptome libraries were prepared after DNase treatment. Study-wide points: The sorted CD138-negative fraction was a mixed bone marrow immune population, not purified T cells.

From 300 to 400 ng of RNA, a library with molecular barcoded alpha/delta and beta/gamma adaptors was made. MiXCR, run by TCRdb on the reads, gives a single entry per CDR3 protein. The sample shows roughly 93,000 distinct CDR3 sequences, approximately 21% of them seen only once. V is TRBV7-9 and J is TRBJ1-3; 7 bases align to TRBD1. This sequence was found in a donor at least 40 years old with multiple myeloma. Sequences were obtained from a population of CD138-negative cells sorted from bone marrow. CDR3 sequence: CASSFQLKGALGNTIYF. The CDR3 nucleotides read TGTGCCAGCAGCTTCCAGCTAAAGGGGGCTCTAGGAAACACCATATATTTT.